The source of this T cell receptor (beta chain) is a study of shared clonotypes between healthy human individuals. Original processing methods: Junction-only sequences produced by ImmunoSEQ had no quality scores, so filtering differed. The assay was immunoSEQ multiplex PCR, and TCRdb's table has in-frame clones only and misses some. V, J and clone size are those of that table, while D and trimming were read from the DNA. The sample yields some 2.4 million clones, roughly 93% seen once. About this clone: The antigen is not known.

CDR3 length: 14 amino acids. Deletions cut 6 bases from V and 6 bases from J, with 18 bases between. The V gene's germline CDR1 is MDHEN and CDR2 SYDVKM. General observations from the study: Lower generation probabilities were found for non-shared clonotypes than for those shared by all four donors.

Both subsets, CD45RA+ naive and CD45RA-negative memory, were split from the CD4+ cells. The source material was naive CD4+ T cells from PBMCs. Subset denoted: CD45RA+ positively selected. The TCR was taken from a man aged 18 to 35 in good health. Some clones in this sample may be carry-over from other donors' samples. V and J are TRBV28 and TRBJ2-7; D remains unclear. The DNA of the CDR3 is TGTGCCAGCAGCCGGAACGGTCGGCTACGCGAGCAGTACTTC. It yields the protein CASSRNGRLREQYF.